This T cell receptor beta chain was identified in a study of cytomegalovirus exposure and HLA in healthy donors. Primers for the PCR totalled 60 Vbeta and 13 Jbeta. Assay used: immunoSEQ multiplex PCR; TCRdb lists only in-frame clones, some missing. Of over 150,000 clones listed, around 80% are singletons. Points on this clone: Antigen unknown.

This CDR3 contains 14 residues. Trimming left V 0 bases short and J 3 bases short, with 7 bases between. The germline CDR1 and CDR2 sequences are SGHTS and YDEGEE. Study-level results: Most subjects' HLA-A and HLA-B alleles were reportedly predicted from TCR beta sequences. Reported results showed that the classifier diagnosed cytomegalovirus status with high specificity and sensitivity. Sequencing depth across donors, presence/absence analyses assumed, was roughly uniform. Judged likely to be a sequencing artifact was a cluster of highly shared sequence variants.

Sample: PBMCs. The V call is TRBV5-8, the J call TRBJ2-4, with a weak D call TRBD2 (6 bases). The receptor was derived from a young man in good health and CMV-seronegative. DNA for the CDR3: TGTGCCAGCAGCTTGGGTAGCGGCAAAAACATTCAGTACTTC. It is translated as CASSLGSGKNIQYF. Combining the CDR3 with reference TRBV5-8 and TRBJ2-4 gives the whole variable domain EAGVTQSPTHLIKTRGQQATLRCSPISGHTSVYWYQQALGLGLQFLLWYDEGEERNRGNFPPRFSGRQFPNYSSELNVNALELEDSALYLCASSLGSGKNIQYFGAGTRLSVL.